This T cell receptor beta chain was profiled in a study of blood T cell repertoires in COVID-19. How the authors handled the data: Cell counts per sample came from amplifying reference gene primers. The protocol was immunoSEQ multiplex PCR, while the TCRdb copy is restricted to in-frame clones and leaves out a portion. That table is the source of V, J and clone size, and D and trimming were worked out from the DNA. The repertoire holds about 370,000 clones, with about 89% as singletons. This clonotype was obtained from a woman in her twenties or thirties with COVID-19, enrolled during active disease. Sequencing was performed on peripheral blood.

The CDR3 here is CATSEVAGGRVETQYF. Written as DNA, the CDR3 is TGTGCCACCAGTGAAGTAGCGGGGGGGCGGGTCGAGACCCAGTACTTC. The chain has TRBV24-1 and TRBJ2-5; TRBD2 agrees at 11 bases. V dropped 4 bases and J dropped 5; count of bases not matched to a gene: 8. CDR1 is KGHDR and CDR2 is SFDVKD in the germline V gene. This CDR3 is 16 amino acids long.